The clone carrying this TCR beta chain was counted a few times. Assay used: immunoSEQ multiplex PCR; TCRdb lists only in-frame clones, some missing. The sample lists some 8,700 clones, around 62% occurring once. Tumor or blood genomic DNA was sequenced, with inputs of roughly 550 ng to 6,500 ng. The data derive from a study of T cells in tumors after PD-1 blockade. As for the study in general: Prior checkpoint blockade, systemic immunosuppressant use, or anti-cancer therapy within 4 weeks excluded patients. Daily vismodegib 150 mg continued in a subset of anti-PD-1-treated patients.

CDR1 and CDR2 from the germline V gene are SGHNT and YYREEE (reference sequence). The length of the CDR3 is 15 residues. Germline trimming cut 9 bases from V and 5 bases from J; bases unmatched to any gene: 16. The clonotype was recovered from a human donor with basal cell carcinoma. J is TRBJ2-5 and V is TRBV5-4, with 7 bases identical to TRBD2. The material sequenced was tumor tissue, taken after anti-PD-1 treatment. The CDR3 DNA is TGTGCCACCTCTTACGAGGACTCCGGGGGGGAGACCCAGTACTTC. It is translated as CATSYEDSGGETQYF.